Presented here are 17 T cell receptor beta chains from one specimen sequenced in a study of shared clonotypes between healthy human individuals. The method was immunoSEQ multiplex PCR; TCRdb's version includes in-frame clones alone and lacks a portion of them. The data show some 1,900,000 clones, just under 95% seen once. CD8 cells classed as naive were CD45RO-negative and positively selected for CCR7, excluding terminally differentiated effector memory CD45RA+ cells. Sequencing was performed on naive CD8+ T cells sorted from blood. These receptors all come from a man in his late teens or twenties in good health.

The rearrangement joins TRBV28 to TRBJ2-5, with no clear D. There are 14 residues in the CDR3. Trimming took 6 bases from V and 4 from J, leaving 15 bases between them. Germline CDR1 reads MDHEN; CDR2 reads SYDVKM. The CDR3 protein is CASSLTLPGETQYF. CDR3 sequence (DNA): TGTGCCAGCAGCCTAACATTACCGGGAGAGACCCAGTACTTC.

The chain employs TRBV27 and TRBJ1-6; D ambiguous. This CDR3 has 16 amino acids. V shed 5 bases and J shed 4 bases, with 15 bases lying between them. CDR1 MNHEY and CDR2 SMNVEV come from the germline V gene (reference sequence). The DNA of the CDR3 is TGTGCCAGCAGTCCGGACGGACCATGGTATAATTCACCCCTCCACTTT. This translates into CASSPDGPWYNSPLHF.

This chain uses TRBV4-2 with TRBJ2-7; D is uncertain. The CDR3 is 15 amino acids. Germline V gene lookup returns CDR1 LGHNA and CDR2 YNFKEQ. The V end was cut by 5 bases, the J end by 1 base, with 15 bases between. The DNA of the CDR3 is TGTGCCAGCAGCTTGACCGGCTCCCCGTCCTACGAGCAGTACTTC. Its translation is CASSLTGSPSYEQYF.

This chain uses TRBV19 with TRBJ2-7; D not certain. V lost 5 bases to trimming and J lost 5 bases, with 19 bases between them. Germline V gives CDR1 LNHDA, CDR2 SQIVND (reference sequence). This CDR3 is 15 amino acids long. The CDR3 loop is CASSPRPAGLHEQYF. CDR3 sequence (DNA): TGTGCCAGTAGTCCCAGGCCGGCCGGGTTACACGAGCAGTACTTC.

The CDR3 nucleotides are TGCGCCAGCAGTCTAGGGGGCGGGAATGAGCAGTTCTTC. It codes for CASSLGGGNEQFF. This chain links TRBV10-2 with TRBJ2-1, with TRBD1 identical over 7 bases. The CDR3 length is 13 residues. The ends lost 5 bases at V and 7 bases at J; junction bases unmatched: 5. Germline lookup yields CDR1 WSHSY and CDR2 SAAADI.

The CDR3 DNA sequence: TGTGCCAGCTCATACAACTTAGCGGGGACCAGCGAGCAGTTCTTC. Residues: CASSYNLAGTSEQFF. This chain joins TRBV18 and TRBJ2-1; 8 bases fit TRBD2. CDR1 and CDR2 from the germline V gene are KGHSH and LQKENI. V was clipped by 5 bases and J by 10 bases; unmatched bases: 13. The CDR3 is made up of 15 amino acids. The variable domain in full, completed from reference TRBV18 and TRBJ2-1, reads NAGVMQNPRHLVRRRGQEARLRCSPMKGHSHVYWYRQLPEEGLKFMVYLQKENIIDESGMPKERFSAEFPKEGPSILRIQQVVRGDSAAYFCASSYNLAGTSEQFFGPGTRLTVL.

The chain is built from TRBV7-9 and TRBJ2-5; a possible D gene is TRBD1 (6 bases). Germline loops: CDR1 SEHNR, CDR2 FQNEAQ (reference sequence). V was trimmed by 8 bases and J by 4 bases, leaving 14 bases between them. The CDR3 totals 13 residues. The CDR3 loop reads CASRPGAGETQYF. Written as DNA, the CDR3 is TGTGCCAGCCGTCCAGGGGCGGGAGAGACCCAGTACTTC.

This clone showed up just once. This chain connects TRBV9 to TRBJ2-7; a weak D match, TRBD2 (6 bases). CDR3 length: 13 amino acids. Trimming cost V 4 bases and J 5 bases, with 13 bases left between them. CDR1 is SGDLS and CDR2 is YYNGEE in the germline V gene. The CDR3 sequence is CASSLREVNEQYF. CDR3 nucleotide sequence: TGTGCCAGCAGCCTCAGGGAGGTTAACGAGCAGTACTTC.

J is TRBJ1-5 and V is TRBV25-1, with 8 positions matching TRBD1. CDR1 and CDR2 (germline): MGHDK, SYGVNS. V trimming: 1 base; J trimming: 5 bases; junction bases outside the gene matches: 4. This CDR3 is 15 amino acids long. The CDR3 region has the DNA TGTGCCAGCAGTGAATGGGAGACAGGGGATCAGCCCCAGCATTTT. Translated, it gives CASSEWETGDQPQHF. Looking up the rest from reference TRBV25-1 and TRBJ1-5 gives the full variable domain: EADIYQTPRYLVIGTGKKITLECSQTMGHDKMYWYQQDPGMELHLIHYSYGVNSTEKGDLSSESTVSRIRTEHFPLTLESARPSHTSQYLCASSEWETGDQPQHFGDGTRLSIL.

To note about this clone: The same CDR3 also results from other DNA sequences found in this sample. The chain uses TRBV5-1 and TRBJ2-7, with unresolved D. The V end lost 1 base, the J end lost 3 bases, and 8 bases lay between the germline ends. The CDR3 extends over 13 amino acids. Germline V gene sequence: CDR1 SGHRS, CDR2 YFSETQ. In nucleotides, the CDR3 is TGCGCCAGCAGCTTGAGGGCAGGCTACGAGCAGTACTTC. Translation gives CASSLRAGYEQYF.

The chain recombines TRBV10-2 with TRBJ2-7; D possibly corresponds to TRBD1 (5 bases). This CDR3 is built from 14 residues. The germline V and J ends were trimmed by 3 bases and 2 bases, with 11 bases remaining between them. CDR1 and CDR2 (germline): WSHSY, SAAADI. CDR3: CASSDLTVTYEQYF. In DNA form, the CDR3 reads TGCGCCAGCAGTGACTTGACAGTTACCTACGAGCAGTACTTC.

The CDR3 sequence: CASSLAGWVGTDTDTQYF. The CDR3 nucleotides are TGTGCCAGCAGCTTAGCTGGGTGGGTAGGGACAGACACAGATACGCAGTATTTT. This chain connects TRBV7-9 to TRBJ2-3; 7 bases line up with TRBD1. CDR1 and CDR2 from the germline V gene are SEHNR and FQNEAQ (reference sequence). Trimming at V came to 0 bases and at J to 2 bases, leaving 11 bases not matched to a gene. CDR3 length: 18 amino acids.

This clone has just one count. The CDR3 loop is CAWSGLSDSTGELFF. As DNA, the CDR3 is TGTGCCTGGAGTGGGTTAAGCGATAGCACCGGGGAGCTGTTTTTT. This chain uses TRBV30 with TRBJ2-2; D uncertain. V lost 1 base and J 4 bases, leaving 13 bases between the germline ends. Per germline, CDR1 GTSNPN and CDR2 SVGIG (reference sequence). The CDR3 loop spans 15 amino acids.

Comment on this clone: In the same sample, other DNA sequences code for this CDR3. The V call is TRBV9, the J call TRBJ2-1; 7 bases line up with TRBD2. Trimming took 3 bases from V and 0 from J; bases not matched to a gene: 6. This CDR3 spans 16 amino acids. Germline values: CDR1 SGDLS, CDR2 YYNGEE. The CDR3 loop is CASSAPGGSSYNEQFF. Written as DNA, the CDR3 is TGTGCCAGCAGCGCCCCGGGCGGGAGCTCCTACAATGAGCAGTTCTTC.

V and J are TRBV7-2 and TRBJ2-5; possibly TRBD2 for D (6 bases). This CDR3 spans 16 amino acids. Germline-derived CDR1 and CDR2 are SGHTA and FQGNSA. Between the trimmed V and J ends, which lost 2 bases and 7 bases, there was a span of 20 bases. The CDR3, as DNA: TGTGCCAGCAGCTTAAATCCGGGGGTCCTTCAGCGGACCCAGTACTTC. This sequence encodes CASSLNPGVLQRTQYF. Drawing the rest from reference TRBV7-2 and TRBJ2-5, the complete variable domain is GAGVSQSPSNKVTEKGKDVELRCDPISGHTALYWYRQSLGQGLEFLIYFQGNSAPDKSGLPSDRFSAERTGGSVSTLTIQRTQQEDSAVYLCASSLNPGVLQRTQYFGPGTRLLVL.

The chain has TRBV27 and TRBJ2-1, with 7 bases identical to TRBD1. The CDR3 consists of 15 residues. V lost 7 bases, J lost 3 bases, and 9 bases stayed unmatched. Germline loops: CDR1 MNHEY, CDR2 SMNVEV (reference sequence). In DNA form, the CDR3 reads TGTGCCAGCACCATGACAGGGCCCGTCTACAATGAGCAGTTCTTC. It encodes CASTMTGPVYNEQFF.

The CDR3 spells CASSLTGWDGNTIYF. Written as DNA, the CDR3 is TGTGCCAGCAGCTTGACAGGGTGGGACGGAAACACCATATATTTT. The chain carries TRBV5-6 and TRBJ1-3; D may be TRBD1 (6 bases). Germline CDR1 is SGHDT and CDR2 is YYEEEE. Trimming pared 1 base from V and 4 bases from J, leaving 12 bases between. This CDR3 spans 15 amino acids. Complete variable domain (other parts from reference TRBV5-6 and TRBJ1-3): DAGVTQSPTHLIKTRGQQVTLRCSPKSGHDTVSWYQQALGQGPQFIFQYYEEEERQRGNFPDRFSGHQFPNYSSELNVNALLLGDSALYLCASSLTGWDGNTIYFGEGSWLTVV.